This entry lists 8 T cell receptor beta chains sequenced from one sample in a study of blood T cell repertoires in COVID-19. This table comes from immunoSEQ multiplex PCR, and its TCRdb copy is limited to in-frame clones, with some not included. The sample includes 150,000 to 200,000 clones, roughly 89% of them seen just once. Sequencing was performed on peripheral blood. These receptors came from a middle-aged man with acute or convalescent COVID-19.

This clone came up once. CDR3 bases: TGTGCCAGCAGCCGAAGGGGGCTAGCCTCTGGAAACACCATATATTTT. As protein: CASSRRGLASGNTIYF. The V gene is TRBV3-1 (or the pseudogene TRBV3-2), the J gene TRBJ1-3; 7 bases match TRBD1. Germline V gene data show CDR1 as LGHDT and CDR2 as YNNKEL (reference sequence). Germline trimming cut 4 bases from V and 0 bases from J; bases unmatched to any gene: 6. The CDR3 consists of 16 residues.

The gene calls are TRBV7-9 and TRBJ2-1; tentative D call: TRBD1 (5 bases). Trimming removed 3 bases from V and 2 bases from J, with 11 bases in between. The CDR3 contains 15 residues. Germline CDR1 SEHNR, CDR2 FQNEAQ (reference sequence). The CDR3 DNA reads as TGTGCCAGCAGCTTTTATGGACAAGCCTACAATGAGCAGTTCTTC. Amino acid sequence: CASSFYGQAYNEQFF.

The V and J genes are TRBV7-8 and TRBJ2-4, with 8 bases lining up with TRBD2. J gave up 6 bases and V 1 base, and 5 bases lay outside the gene matches. Germline CDR1 and CDR2: SGHVS and FQNEAQ. The length of the CDR3 is 15 residues. CDR3 sequence reads: CASSLGVSGANIQYF. Here the CDR3 DNA reads TGTGCCAGCAGCTTAGGCGTTAGCGGGGCAAACATTCAGTACTTC.

This chain joins TRBV10-1 and TRBJ2-1, with a tentative D call TRBD1 (6 bases). The V gene lost 2 bases and the J gene lost 9 bases, with 14 bases spanning the gap. This CDR3 comprises 14 residues. CDR1 WNHNN and CDR2 SYGVQD come from the germline V gene (reference sequence). CDR3 region: CASSEAHRDREQFF. Written as DNA, the CDR3 is TGCGCCAGCAGTGAGGCCCACAGGGACCGTGAGCAGTTCTTC.

The chain joins TRBV7-3 to TRBJ2-2, with 7 bases lining up with TRBD2. The germline V gene encodes CDR1 SGHTA and CDR2 FQGTGA. Losses at the gene ends were 2 bases for V and 0 bases for J; bases not matched to a gene: 9. This CDR3 is built from 18 residues. The CDR3 DNA reads TGTGCCAGCAGCTTACTCTCTGGGGGGGTAGCGAACACCGGGGAGCTGTTTTTT. Residues: CASSLLSGGVANTGELFF.

J is TRBJ1-1 and V is TRBV7-8; 10 bases line up with TRBD1. CDR3 size: 15 residues. Germline assignment: CDR1 SGHVS and CDR2 FQNEAQ. V lost 0 bases to trimming and J lost 5 bases; unmatched junction nucleotides: 3. CDR3 sequence: CASSLARTGGTEAFF. In DNA form, the CDR3 reads TGTGCCAGCAGCTTAGCTAGGACAGGGGGGACTGAAGCTTTCTTT.

Only one count was recorded for this clone. The chain recombines TRBV21-1 with TRBJ2-7; the table's D call of TRBD1 was not tested on the DNA. TRBV21-1 is reported as a pseudogene. The CDR3 is 17 residues long. This CDR3 is CASSKDNGTPDSYEQYV. DNA of the CDR3: TGTGCCAGCAGCAAAGATAACGGGACACCCGATTCCTACGAGCAGTACGTC.

The chain combines TRBV10-3 with TRBJ2-7, with 7 bases matching TRBD1. The germline gives CDR1 ENHRY, CDR2 SYGVKD. This CDR3 comprises 15 residues. Losses at the gene ends were 3 bases for V and 0 bases for J; bases not matched to a gene: 5. This CDR3 is CAISDPRQGSYEQYF. For the CDR3, the DNA is TGTGCCATCAGTGACCCCCGACAGGGCTCCTACGAGCAGTACTTC.